These 12 T cell receptor beta chains originate from one sample sequenced in a study of T cell changes during pregnancy in multiple sclerosis. Sequenced by immunoSEQ multiplex PCR; TCRdb stores in-frame clones only, minus some. The table lists 38,000 or so clones, 90% to 95% of them singletons. Sequenced here: peripheral blood, sampled before pregnancy. The source is a female donor with multiple sclerosis, enrolled in a pregnancy study.

The rearrangement links TRBV5-5 to TRBJ2-5; D is possibly TRBD2 (6 bases). This CDR3 is 14 amino acids long. The V end lost 1 base, the J end lost 4 bases, and 11 bases lay between the germline ends. Germline V gene sequence: CDR1 SGHKS, CDR2 YYEKEE (reference sequence). In DNA form, the CDR3 reads TGTGCCAGCAGCTTGCAGGGAGCGGGAGAGACCCAGTACTTC. Protein sequence: CASSLQGAGETQYF.

The chain links TRBV5-1 to TRBJ2-1, with 8 bases lining up with TRBD2. Germline CDR1 SGHRS, CDR2 YFSETQ. The CDR3 totals 17 residues. Unmatched junction bases numbered 10, after V lost 2 bases and J lost 3 bases. Here the CDR3 DNA reads TGCGCCAGCAGCTTATTACTAGCGGAGCCGAACTACAATGAGCAGTTCTTC. It is translated as CASSLLLAEPNYNEQFF.

The chain employs TRBV10-3 and TRBJ2-6; D may be TRBD2 (5 bases). Germline V gene lookup returns CDR1 ENHRY and CDR2 SYGVKD. CDR3 length: 16 amino acids. Trimming shortened V by 5 bases and J by 2 bases, and 13 bases separated the two germline ends. The CDR3 DNA is TGTGCCATCAGTTTGGGAGAGGGTCCTGGGGCCAACGTCCTGACTTTC. Encoded protein: CAISLGEGPGANVLTF.

This clone was recorded only once. V is TRBV19 and J is TRBJ1-2; maybe TRBD1 (6 bases). The CDR3 spans 13 residues. With 7 bases removed from V and 1 base from J, the gap between germline ends came to 10 bases. Germline CDR1 is LNHDA and CDR2 is SQIVND (reference sequence). The CDR3 loop is CASTLDSNYGYTF. CDR3 sequence (DNA): TGTGCCAGTACCCTGGACAGTAACTATGGCTACACCTTC.

The V gene is TRBV2, the J gene TRBJ2-5, with a weak D call TRBD2 (7 bases). The V end was cut by 2 bases, the J end by 1 base, with 17 bases between. This CDR3 is 17 amino acids long. Germline CDR1 and CDR2: SNHLY and FYNNEI. This CDR3 reads CASSESLGGGFQETQYF. CDR3 sequence (DNA): TGTGCCAGCAGTGAAAGTCTCGGCGGGGGCTTCCAAGAGACCCAGTACTTC.

This chain links TRBV18 with TRBJ2-7; 10 nucleotides agree with TRBD2. Losses at the gene ends were 3 bases for V and 4 bases for J; bases not matched to a gene: 6. Germline CDR1 KGHSH, CDR2 LQKENI. This CDR3 has 15 amino acids. The CDR3 DNA sequence: TGTGCCAGCTCACCTGGCAGCGGGAGGGTGTACGAGCAGTACTTC. Encoded protein: CASSPGSGRVYEQYF.

J is TRBJ2-2 and V is TRBV7-9, with 9 bases matching TRBD2. Germline CDR1 SEHNR, CDR2 FQNEAQ (reference sequence). The CDR3 totals 19 residues. J was trimmed by 4 bases and V by 6 bases; bases with no gene match: 18. The CDR3 sequence: CASSPSSHLAGEITGELFF. Written as DNA, the CDR3 is TGTGCCAGCAGTCCCTCCTCCCACTTAGCGGGGGAAATCACCGGGGAGCTGTTTTTT.

V usage is TRBV12-5 and J usage is TRBJ1-5, with D possibly TRBD1 on 6 matching bases. Germline CDR1 and CDR2: LGHNT and FRNRAP. V was clipped by 5 bases and J by 6 bases, with 8 bases between them. There are 12 residues in the CDR3. The CDR3 DNA is TGTGCTAGTGGTACAGGGATTCAGCCCCAGCATTTT. Protein: CASGTGIQPQHF.

This clone has a single count. The V gene is TRBV5-1, the J gene TRBJ1-2; D possibly corresponds to TRBD1 (6 bases). Germline CDR1 SGHRS, CDR2 YFSETQ. V was cut by 5 bases and J by 0 bases, with 11 bases left in between. The CDR3 contains 14 residues. This CDR3 is CASRGDTSNYGYTF. In DNA form, the CDR3 reads TGCGCCAGCAGAGGGGACACTTCTAACTATGGCTACACCTTC.

The rearrangement links TRBV5-5 to TRBJ2-5; TRBD1 matches 7 bases. The length of the CDR3 is 15 residues. Germline lookup yields CDR1 SGHKS and CDR2 YYEKEE (reference sequence). Trimming at V came to 4 bases and at J to 5 bases, leaving 11 bases not matched to a gene. CDR3 region: CASSGSTGEWETQYF. In DNA, the CDR3 is TGTGCCAGCAGCGGAAGCACAGGGGAGTGGGAGACCCAGTACTTC.

The chain joins TRBV30 to TRBJ2-3, with 11 bases identical to TRBD2. CDR1 is GTSNPN and CDR2 is SVGIG in the germline V gene (reference sequence). The ends lost 5 bases at V and 6 bases at J; junction bases unmatched: 10. The CDR3 is made up of 15 amino acids. This CDR3 is CAWVPLAGGVDTQYF. In nucleotides, the CDR3 is TGTGCCTGGGTCCCCTTAGCGGGGGGGGTGGATACGCAGTATTTT.

J is TRBJ2-7 and V is TRBV23-1; the D gene is possibly TRBD2 (5 bases). TRBV23-1 is an open reading frame, and its role is uncertain. The V and J ends lost 7 bases and 1 base respectively, with 14 bases between them. The CDR3 runs 14 residues. The CDR3 reads CASTAETGSYEQYF. CDR3 DNA sequence: TGCGCCAGCACCGCAGAGACGGGGTCCTACGAGCAGTACTTC.